The TCR beta chain described here comes from a study of T-cell reconstitution after alpha-beta-depleted transplantation in children. Overall study findings and caveats: Newly produced T cells mostly accounted for T-cell counts and diversity one year post-transplant.

On this clonotype: Its target is not known.

A TCRbeta library incorporating unique molecular identifiers was prepared. TCRdb itself ran the PCR reads through MiXCR, one entry per CDR3 protein. The sample includes 550,000 to 600,000 distinct CDR3 sequences, 23% of them seen just once. This receptor was obtained from a boy younger than two who had a stem cell transplant for acute myeloid leukemia, so the T cells may come from the graft donor. This specimen was PBMCs, mostly from graft donor cells, taken 360 days after TCRalphabeta/CD19-depleted stem cell transplant.

In nucleotides, the CDR3 is TGTGCCAGCAGTAACCGCCCTGCAACTAATGAAAAACTGTTTTTT. This gives the protein CASSNRPATNEKLFF. The chain couples TRBV27 to TRBJ1-4; unclear D gene. This CDR3 spans 15 amino acids. V gave up 5 bases and J gave up 0 bases, with 10 bases separating them. CDR1 is MNHEY and CDR2 is SMNVEV in the germline V gene (reference sequence).